This T cell receptor beta chain was observed in a study of OX40 agonist ivuxolimab in advanced cancers. Study-wide context: Eligibility admitted prior anti-PD-1, anti-PD-L1 or anti-CTLA-4 therapy; roughly 37% had some. General study points: There were, on average, more expanded clones in CD8+ T cells than in CD4+. Low normalized T-cell clonal expansion was additionally recorded for some nonresponders.

There are a few counts of this clone. Its specificity is not known. Method: immunoSEQ multiplex PCR; TCRdb's copy keeps in-frame clones and lacks some. The sample has about 110,000 clones; approximately 89% are singletons. The sample in question was CD4+ or CD8+ T cells sorted from blood, obtained in a trial of the OX40 agonist ivuxolimab. The receptor comes from an adult with an advanced solid tumor such as melanoma, head and neck, liver or kidney cancer.

The CDR3 loop reads CASKNPSGNTIYF. The DNA of the CDR3 is TGTGCCAGCAAGAACCCCTCTGGAAACACCATATATTTT. The chain employs TRBV5-5 and TRBJ1-3; D is unresolved. Trimming left V 6 bases short and J 0 bases short, with 7 bases between. Germline V gene sequence: CDR1 SGHKS, CDR2 YYEKEE (reference sequence). The CDR3 runs to 13 residues.